The rows below give T cell receptor beta chains drawn from one sample of a study of T cells expressing NK-cell markers. TCRdb re-called the 5' RACE reads; one entry per CDR3 protein, DNA not given. Its table records about 460,000 distinct CDR3 sequences. Source material: blood T cells: a sorted CD56 or NKG2C T cell subset, CD4+ or CD8+ T cells, or bulk PBMC T cells (not recorded which). Receptors originate from a woman aged 45-59 years in good health. CDR3s include the opening cysteine and the closing phenylalanine or tryptophan.

cdr3_aa j_call v_call
CASSEAPRTSKDPGELFF TRBJ2-2 TRBV2
CASSVASGSFETQYF TRBJ2-5 TRBV9
CASSQGSAGGEQFF TRBJ2-1 TRBV3-1
CASSLAQGRDYEQYF TRBJ2-7 TRBV11-2
CASSYSKGQAFEQYF TRBJ2-7 TRBV6-6
CSGGPSRGSDTQYF TRBJ2-3 TRBV29-1
CASSLSPEYYGYTF TRBJ1-2 TRBV5-1
CATSMEGGGADTQYF TRBJ2-3 TRBV15
CASREGDRTNYGYTF TRBJ1-2 TRBV6-5
CASSLALRREVADTQYF TRBJ2-3 TRBV12-3/TRBV12-4
CATSGTGGLNEQFF TRBJ2-1 TRBV24-1
CASTRDFYNEQFF TRBJ2-1 TRBV7-9
CASSGGALNTEAFF TRBJ1-1 TRBV25-1
CAITPGLGTDTQYF TRBJ2-3 TRBV10-3
CASSHIAGGDYNEQFF TRBJ2-1 TRBV7-9
CASSRRAGGGETQYF TRBJ2-5 TRBV6-5
CSQLGISDTQYF TRBJ2-3 TRBV29-1
CASRVRGPSYNEQFF TRBJ2-1 TRBV6-2/TRBV6-3
CASSLTESGELFF TRBJ2-2 TRBV12-3/TRBV12-4
CSVQGGSYNEQFF TRBJ2-1 TRBV29-1
CASSEYGSRNTIYF TRBJ1-3 TRBV25-1
CATSDDTQGYGSNNEQFF TRBJ2-1 TRBV24-1
CASSSYGWTSGRASYEQYF TRBJ2-7 TRBV12-3/TRBV12-4
CSARDRSGGPGELFF TRBJ2-2 TRBV20-1
CASSLGSAGGEYNEQFF TRBJ2-1 TRBV5-6
CASSYSRNGYTF TRBJ1-2 TRBV6-2/TRBV6-3
CASSQTSSGRGNTQYF TRBJ2-3 TRBV4-1
CASSVGTTYGYTF TRBJ1-2 TRBV5-1
CASSVGISGEQYF TRBJ2-7 TRBV9
CASRKGSNQPQHF TRBJ1-5 TRBV6-1
CASSLRLAYTEAFF TRBJ1-1 TRBV5-6
CASKSRANEKLFF TRBJ1-4 TRBV4-1
CASSLALSPTNEKLFF TRBJ1-4 TRBV7-9
CASSWAPAQETQYF TRBJ2-5 TRBV7-2
CASSAISGTVNTEAFF TRBJ1-1 TRBV5-6
CASSLLRVGEQYF TRBJ2-7 TRBV6-5